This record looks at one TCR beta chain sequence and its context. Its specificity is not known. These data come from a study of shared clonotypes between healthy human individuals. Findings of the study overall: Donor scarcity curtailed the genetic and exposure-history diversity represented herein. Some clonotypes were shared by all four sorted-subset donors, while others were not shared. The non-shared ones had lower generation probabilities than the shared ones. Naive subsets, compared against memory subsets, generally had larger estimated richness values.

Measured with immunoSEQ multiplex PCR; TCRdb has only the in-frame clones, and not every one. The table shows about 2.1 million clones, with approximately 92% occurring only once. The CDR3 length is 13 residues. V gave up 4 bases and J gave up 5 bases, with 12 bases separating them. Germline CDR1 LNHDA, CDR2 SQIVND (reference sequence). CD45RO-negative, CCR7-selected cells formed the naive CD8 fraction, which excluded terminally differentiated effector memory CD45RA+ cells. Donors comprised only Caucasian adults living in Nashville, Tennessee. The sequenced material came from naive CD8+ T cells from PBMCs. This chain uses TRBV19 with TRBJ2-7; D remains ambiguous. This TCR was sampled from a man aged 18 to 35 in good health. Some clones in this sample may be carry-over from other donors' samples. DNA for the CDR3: TGTGCCAGTAGTACCCGGACCTCGGACGAGCAGTACTTC. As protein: CASSTRTSDEQYF.